This T cell receptor (beta chain) was identified during a study of PD-1 blockade in classical Hodgkin lymphoma (dated by TCRdb to the early 2020s). A note on the overall study: Nivolumab dosing was 3 mg/kg intravenously every 2 weeks, continuing until either disease progression or unacceptable toxicity. To define a peripheral blood immune signature of response to PD-1 blockade in classical Hodgkin lymphoma, the study combined TCR beta sequencing with CyTOF.

A note on this clone: Its antigen is currently not known. No much larger clone exists at a distance of one base, and base qualities are not known.

The CDR3 runs 14 residues from the cysteine to the phenylalanine. Just the 42-base CDR3 DNA is kept, in frame starting at base 1. CDR1 is given as MNHNY and CDR2 as SVGAGI, both from the germline V gene (reference sequence). V loses 0 bases at its end and J loses 5 bases; junction bases beyond the gene matches: 2. Here is what the overall study found, with its caveats: The study was limited to a single clinical trial cohort, and causes of repertoire differences, possibly disease activity or prior therapy, remained undefined. Diversity was lower in patients who began nivolumab less than 1 year after ASCT, so these patients were left out of later analyses to avoid confounding by immune reconstitution. By C4D1, a significant rise was seen in CD4+ TCR diversity but not in CD8+ TCR diversity (p=0.0027 vs p=0.16), and the rise was most apparent among complete responders (p=0.02). Trial patients with a complete response had baseline diversity similar to that of newly diagnosed patients, while partial responders and progressors had significantly lower diversity. Baseline TCR diversity was reported to be lower in newly diagnosed patients than in healthy donors and to be lower still in relapsed/refractory patients.

The Qiagen DNeasy kit was used to extract genomic DNA both from unsorted PBMCs and from the negatively selected CD4+ and CD8+ fractions. Amplification of TCR beta CDR3 regions was done by immunoSEQ multiplex PCR with primers that anneal to V and J segments. A synthetic immune receptor repertoire was used to minimize amplification bias, and any residual bias was removed computationally once sequencing was done. On the authors' methods: Custom Python scripts were used to quantify repertoire diversity as the Shannon entropy index. Unsorted, CD4+ and CD8+ repertoires were analyzed separately, except for combined analyses in which CD4+ and CD8+ sequences were merged in silico. Clonal expansion was defined as at least a 2-fold frequency increase after treatment relative to C1D1, with a pseudocount of 0.5 for undetected baseline clones. Clones with 0 or 1 copy at C1D1 were defined as singleton clones, while clones with 2 or more copies were defined as non-singleton clones. Clones expanded in unsorted samples were assigned a CD4+, CD8+ or unknown annotation through matching of protein sequences in sorted samples from the same patient. Wilcoxon tests were applied to paired samples to test diversity changes from C1D1 to C4D1. The source is immuneACCESS, and TCRdb retained only in-frame sequences with V and J called. Part of the clones is not carried over; for the studies checked, unresolved V genes explain less than half of this, and the remainder is unexplained. The V and J calls and the clone size are those of that table, but D and trimming were determined from the DNA. The sample table shows about 97,000 clones, and 65% to 85% are seen once. 10% to 15% of the sample rests with the top ten.

Read against the paper, the sample's time point label means: cycle 1 day 1 (C1D1), immediately before nivolumab initiation. All trial patients had relapsed after autologous stem cell transplantation, with cohorts A, B and C differing in prior brentuximab vedotin exposure. The trial cohort included 45 to 65 patients with relapsed/refractory classical Hodgkin lymphoma, and each patient had a best overall response of complete response, partial response or progressive disease. In the multi-cohort phase II CheckMate 205 trial, trial patients received single-agent nivolumab. An independent review committee assessed best overall response using the 2007 International Working Group response criteria. Trial PBMCs were collected just before the start of nivolumab (C1D1) and during therapy at cycle 2 day 1 and cycle 4 day 1. Peripheral blood was collected in 8 mL Vacutainer Cell Preparation Tubes, from which PBMCs were isolated by centrifugation and then cryopreserved.

The starting material was peripheral blood mononuclear cells (PBMCs), obtained at baseline. The rearranged chain carries TRBV6-6 and TRBJ1-1; 8 middle bases align to TRBD1. This receptor was obtained from a human donor with classical Hodgkin lymphoma. The DNA sequence is TGTGCCAGCAGTTACTCGGACAGGGTGACTGAAGCTTTCTTT. It encodes CASSYSDRVTEAFF.